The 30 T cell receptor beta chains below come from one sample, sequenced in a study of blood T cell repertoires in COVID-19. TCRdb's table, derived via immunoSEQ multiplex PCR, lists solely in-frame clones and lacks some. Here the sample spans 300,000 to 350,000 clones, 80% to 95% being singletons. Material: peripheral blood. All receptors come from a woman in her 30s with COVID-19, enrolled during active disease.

CDR3 nucleotide sequence: TGCGCCAGCAGCCAAGCCAACTTTGAAGAGACCCAGTACTTC. Amino acids: CASSQANFEETQYF. This chain links TRBV4-1 with TRBJ2-5, with D unclear. This CDR3 comprises 14 residues. The V end lost 1 base, the J end lost 3 bases, and 9 bases lay between the germline ends. Germline CDR1 is MGHRA and CDR2 is YSYEKL.

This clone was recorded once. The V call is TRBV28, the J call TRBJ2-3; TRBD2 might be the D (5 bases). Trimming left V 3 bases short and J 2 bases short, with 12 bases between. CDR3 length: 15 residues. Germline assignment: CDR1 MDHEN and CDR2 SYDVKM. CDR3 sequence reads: CASSLEAYSTDTQYF. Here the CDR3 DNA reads TGTGCCAGCAGTTTGGAGGCGTATTCCACAGATACGCAGTATTTT.

DNA for the CDR3: TGTGCCAGCAGCGCTAGAAACTCCTACGAGCAGTACTTC. Its translation is CASSARNSYEQYF. The chain joins TRBV7-6 to TRBJ2-7; D is undetermined. This CDR3 has 13 amino acids. V lost 5 bases and J 0 bases, leaving 8 bases between the germline ends. Germline loops: CDR1 SGHVS, CDR2 FNYEAQ.

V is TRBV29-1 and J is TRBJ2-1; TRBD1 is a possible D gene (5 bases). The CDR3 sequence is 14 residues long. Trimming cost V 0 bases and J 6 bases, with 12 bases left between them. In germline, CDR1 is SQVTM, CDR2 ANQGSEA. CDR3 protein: CSVEDLRVGNEQFF. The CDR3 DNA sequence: TGCAGCGTTGAAGACCTCAGGGTAGGCAATGAGCAGTTCTTC.

CDR3 sequence reads: CASSEARDWQFF. CDR3 DNA: TGTGCCAGCAGTGAAGCGAGGGACTGGCAGTTCTTC. The genes are TRBV2 and TRBJ2-1; perhaps TRBD2 as D (6 bases). V lost 0 bases and J lost 12, with 9 bases in between. This CDR3 region has 12 residues. Germline V gene data show CDR1 as SNHLY and CDR2 as FYNNEI.

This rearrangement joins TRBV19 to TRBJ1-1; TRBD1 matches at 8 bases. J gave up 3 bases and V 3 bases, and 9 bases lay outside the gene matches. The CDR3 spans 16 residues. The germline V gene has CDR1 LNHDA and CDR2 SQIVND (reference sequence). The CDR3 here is CASSITAGGYHTEAFF. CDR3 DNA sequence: TGTGCCAGTAGTATCACGGCAGGGGGCTATCACACTGAAGCTTTCTTT.

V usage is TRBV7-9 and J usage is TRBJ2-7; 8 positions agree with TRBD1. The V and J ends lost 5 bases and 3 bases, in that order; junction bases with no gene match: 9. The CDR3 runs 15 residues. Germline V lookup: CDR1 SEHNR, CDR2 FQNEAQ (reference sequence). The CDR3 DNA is TGTGCCAGCAGCGGCAAGGGACAGGCATACTACGAGCAGTACTTC. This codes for CASSGKGQAYYEQYF.

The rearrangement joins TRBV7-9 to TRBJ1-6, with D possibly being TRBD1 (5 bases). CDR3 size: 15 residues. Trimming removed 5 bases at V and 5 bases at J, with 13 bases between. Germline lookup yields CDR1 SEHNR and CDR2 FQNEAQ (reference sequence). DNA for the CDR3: TGTGCCAGCAGCCCCATTCAGGGAAATAATTCACCCCTCCACTTT. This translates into CASSPIQGNNSPLHF.

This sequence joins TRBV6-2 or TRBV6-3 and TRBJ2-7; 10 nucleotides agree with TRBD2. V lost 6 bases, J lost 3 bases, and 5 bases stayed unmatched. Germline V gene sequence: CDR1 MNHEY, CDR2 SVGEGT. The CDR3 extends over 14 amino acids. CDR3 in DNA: TGTGCCAGCAGCAGCGGGACTAGCGTCTACGAGCAGTACTTC. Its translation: CASSSGTSVYEQYF.

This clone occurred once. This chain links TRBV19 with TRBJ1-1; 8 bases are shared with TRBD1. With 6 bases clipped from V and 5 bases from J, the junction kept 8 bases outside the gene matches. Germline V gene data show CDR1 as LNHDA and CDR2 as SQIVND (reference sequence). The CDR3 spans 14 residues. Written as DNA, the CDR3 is TGTGCCAGTAGCCTGACAGGGGCACAGACTGAAGCTTTCTTT. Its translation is CASSLTGAQTEAFF.

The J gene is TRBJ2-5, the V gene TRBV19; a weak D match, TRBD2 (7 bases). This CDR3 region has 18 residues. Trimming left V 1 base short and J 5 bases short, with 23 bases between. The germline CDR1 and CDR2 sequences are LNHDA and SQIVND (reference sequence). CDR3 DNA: TGTGCCAGTAGTATAGGCCCCGAGGGTGCGGGGGCCCTGGAGACCCAGTACTTC. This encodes CASSIGPEGAGALETQYF. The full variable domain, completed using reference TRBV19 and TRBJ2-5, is DGGITQSPKYLFRKEGQNVTLSCEQNLNHDAMYWYRQDPGQGLRLIYYSQIVNDFQKGDIAEGYSVSREKKESFPLTVTSAQKNPTAFYLCASSIGPEGAGALETQYFGPGTRLLVL.

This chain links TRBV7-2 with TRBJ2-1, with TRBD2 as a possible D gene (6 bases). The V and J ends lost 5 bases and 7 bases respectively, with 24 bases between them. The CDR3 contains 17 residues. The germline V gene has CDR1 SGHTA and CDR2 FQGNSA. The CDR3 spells CASSVIVGGVAANEQFF. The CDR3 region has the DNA TGTGCCAGCAGCGTCATCGTGGGTGGGGTAGCGGCGAATGAGCAGTTCTTC.

As DNA, the CDR3 is TGTGCCACCAGACGAGGACAGGGGGCTTCACCCCTCCACTTT. Protein: CATRRGQGASPLHF. The chain combines TRBV27 with TRBJ1-6; 11 bases agree with TRBD1. This CDR3 is built from 14 residues. V was clipped by 10 bases and J by 9 bases; unmatched bases: 8. Germline assignment: CDR1 MNHEY and CDR2 SMNVEV (reference sequence).

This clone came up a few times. The CDR3 bases are TGTGCCAGCAGCCTTGGGGGGGGCCGCACTGAAGCTTTCTTT. Translation: CASSLGGGRTEAFF. V gene TRBV11-3 combines with J gene TRBJ1-1; D is perhaps TRBD1 (6 bases). The CDR3 sequence is 14 residues long. The germline CDR1 and CDR2 sequences are SGHNT and YENEEA. The germline V and J ends were trimmed by 5 bases and 4 bases, with 14 bases remaining between them. Together with reference TRBV11-3 and TRBJ1-1, the CDR3 gives the full variable domain: EAGVVQSPRYKIIEKKQPVAFWCNPISGHNTLYWYLQNLGQGPELLIRYENEEAVDDSQLPKDRFSAERLKGVDSTLKIQPAELGDSAVYLCASSLGGGRTEAFFGQGTRLTVV.

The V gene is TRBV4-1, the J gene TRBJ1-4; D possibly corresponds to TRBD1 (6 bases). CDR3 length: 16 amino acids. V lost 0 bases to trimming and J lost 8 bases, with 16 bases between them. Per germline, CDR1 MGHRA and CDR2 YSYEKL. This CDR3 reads CASSQDVEQGEEKLFF. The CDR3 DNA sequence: TGCGCCAGCAGCCAAGATGTCGAACAGGGAGAAGAAAAACTGTTTTTT.

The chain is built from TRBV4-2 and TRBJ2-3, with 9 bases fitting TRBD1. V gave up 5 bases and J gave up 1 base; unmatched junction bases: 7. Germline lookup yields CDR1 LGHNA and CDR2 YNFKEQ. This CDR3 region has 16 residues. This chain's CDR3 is CASSSNRGRGTDTQYF. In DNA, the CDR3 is TGTGCCAGCAGCTCGAACAGGGGGCGAGGCACAGATACGCAGTATTTT.

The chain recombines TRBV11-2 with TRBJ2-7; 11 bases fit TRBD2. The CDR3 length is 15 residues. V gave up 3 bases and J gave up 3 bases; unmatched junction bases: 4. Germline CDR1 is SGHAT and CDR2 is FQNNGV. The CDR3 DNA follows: TGTGCCAGCAGCTTGACTAGCGGGGAAGACTACGAGCAGTACTTC. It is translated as CASSLTSGEDYEQYF.

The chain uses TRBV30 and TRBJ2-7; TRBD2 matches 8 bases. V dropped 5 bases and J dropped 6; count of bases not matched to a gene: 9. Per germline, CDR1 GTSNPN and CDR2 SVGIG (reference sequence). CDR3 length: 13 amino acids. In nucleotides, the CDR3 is TGTGCCTGGGATGGGACTAGAGGCGGCGAGCAGTACTTC. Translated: CAWDGTRGGEQYF.

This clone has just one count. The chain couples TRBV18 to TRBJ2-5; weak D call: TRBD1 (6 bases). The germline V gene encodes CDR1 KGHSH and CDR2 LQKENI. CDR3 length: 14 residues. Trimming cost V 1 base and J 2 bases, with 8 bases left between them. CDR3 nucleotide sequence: TGTGCCAGCTCACCACGGGACACTCAAGAGACCCAGTACTTC. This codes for CASSPRDTQETQYF.

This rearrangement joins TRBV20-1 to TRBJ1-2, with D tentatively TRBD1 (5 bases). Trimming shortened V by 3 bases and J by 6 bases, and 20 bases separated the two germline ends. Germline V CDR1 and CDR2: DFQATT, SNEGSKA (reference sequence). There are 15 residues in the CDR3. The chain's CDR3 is CSASARSWGSDGYTF. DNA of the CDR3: TGCAGTGCTAGTGCCCGGTCGTGGGGCTCGGATGGCTACACCTTC.

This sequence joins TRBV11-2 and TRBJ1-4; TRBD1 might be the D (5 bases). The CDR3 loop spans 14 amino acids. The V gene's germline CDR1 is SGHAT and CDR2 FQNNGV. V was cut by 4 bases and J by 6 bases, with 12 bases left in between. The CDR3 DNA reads TGTGCCAGCAGCTCCCATGGCAGGGATGAAAAACTGTTTTTT. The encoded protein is CASSSHGRDEKLFF.

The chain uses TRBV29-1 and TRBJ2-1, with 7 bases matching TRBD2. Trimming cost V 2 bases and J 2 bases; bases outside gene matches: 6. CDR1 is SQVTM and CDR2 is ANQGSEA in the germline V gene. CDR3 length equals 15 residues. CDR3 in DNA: TGCAGCGTTGAAAGGGCGGGAGTTGCCTACAATGAGCAGTTCTTC. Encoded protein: CSVERAGVAYNEQFF.

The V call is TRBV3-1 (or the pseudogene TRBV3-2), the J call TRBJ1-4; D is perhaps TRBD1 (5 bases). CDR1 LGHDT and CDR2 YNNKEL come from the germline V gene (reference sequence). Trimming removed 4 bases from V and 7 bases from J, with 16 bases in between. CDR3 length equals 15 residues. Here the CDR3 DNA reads TGTGCCAGCAGCCCTTTGGCGGGGCTTGGTGAAAAACTGTTTTTT. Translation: CASSPLAGLGEKLFF.

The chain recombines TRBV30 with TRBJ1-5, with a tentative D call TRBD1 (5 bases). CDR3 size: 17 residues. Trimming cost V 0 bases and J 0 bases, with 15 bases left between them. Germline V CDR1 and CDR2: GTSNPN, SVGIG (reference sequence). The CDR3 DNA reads TGTGCCTGGAGTGTACCTTGGGGGGGAGATAGCAATCAGCCCCAGCATTTT. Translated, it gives CAWSVPWGGDSNQPQHF. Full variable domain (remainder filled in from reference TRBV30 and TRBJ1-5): SQTIHQWPATLVQPVGSPLSLECTVEGTSNPNLYWYRQAAGRGLQLLFYSVGIGQISSEVPQNLSASRPQDRQFILSSKKLLLSDSGFYLCAWSVPWGGDSNQPQHFGDGTRLSIL.

The CDR3 spells CAWLSAQGALYGYTF. CDR3 sequence (DNA): TGTGCCTGGCTTTCTGCACAGGGGGCGCTTTATGGCTACACCTTC. The V gene is TRBV30, the J gene TRBJ1-2, with 9 positions matching TRBD1. V was clipped by 5 bases and J by 5 bases; unmatched bases: 12. CDR3 length equals 15 residues. CDR1 is GTSNPN, CDR2 SVGIG, per germline (reference sequence).

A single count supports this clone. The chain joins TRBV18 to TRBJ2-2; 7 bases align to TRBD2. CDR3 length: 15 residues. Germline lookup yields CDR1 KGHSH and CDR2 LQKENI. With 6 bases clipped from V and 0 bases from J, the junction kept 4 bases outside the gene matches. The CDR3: CASSGGGTNTGELFF. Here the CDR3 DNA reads TGTGCCAGCTCCGGGGGAGGGACGAACACCGGGGAGCTGTTTTTT.

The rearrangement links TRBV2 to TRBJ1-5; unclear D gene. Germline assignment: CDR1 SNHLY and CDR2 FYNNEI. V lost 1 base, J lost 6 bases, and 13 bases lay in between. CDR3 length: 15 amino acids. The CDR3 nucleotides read TGTGCCAGCAGTGAAGGGAGGTGGGCGGCTCAGCCCCAGCATTTT. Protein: CASSEGRWAAQPQHF.

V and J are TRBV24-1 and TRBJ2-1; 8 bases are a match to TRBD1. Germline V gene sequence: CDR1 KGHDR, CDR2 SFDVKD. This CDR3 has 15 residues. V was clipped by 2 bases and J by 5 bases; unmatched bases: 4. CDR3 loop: CATSDWGDRNNEQFF. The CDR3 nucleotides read TGTGCCACCAGTGATTGGGGGGACAGGAACAATGAGCAGTTCTTC.

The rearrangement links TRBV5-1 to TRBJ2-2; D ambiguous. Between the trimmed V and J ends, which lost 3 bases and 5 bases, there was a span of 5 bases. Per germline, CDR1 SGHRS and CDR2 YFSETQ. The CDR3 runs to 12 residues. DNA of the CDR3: TGCGCCAGCAGCTCCGAGACCGGGGAGCTGTTTTTT. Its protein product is CASSSETGELFF.

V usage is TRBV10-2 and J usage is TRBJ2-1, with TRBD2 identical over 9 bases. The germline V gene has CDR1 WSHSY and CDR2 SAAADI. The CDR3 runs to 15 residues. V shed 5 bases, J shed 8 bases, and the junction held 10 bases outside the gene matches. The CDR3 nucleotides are TGCGCCAGCAGTCTAGCGGGATACAGGGGCGATGAGCAGTTCTTC. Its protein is CASSLAGYRGDEQFF.